A single sample is the source of the 18 T cell receptor beta chains below, sequenced in a study of regulatory T cells in long-lasting Graves disease. Time point reported: newly diagnosed GD, antithyroid drugs for less than 3 months. From RNA extracted from PBMCs, the TCR library was made. The authors built TCR beta libraries using iRepertoire HTBI primers and Arm-PCR of CDR3 regions. TCRdb recomputed calls from the multiplex PCR reads with MiXCR, one row per CDR3 protein. The sample yields just over 600,000 distinct CDR3 sequences, roughly 16% seen once. These same data were also listed under a study on T cells in Graves' hyperthyroidism and ophthalmopathy.

This material consisted of peripheral blood mononuclear cells (PBMCs), taken at new diagnosis, from a patient treated with antithyroid drugs. These receptor sequences come from a woman in her 30s with Graves disease.

The CDR3 loop reads CASSYGTSGSYEQFF. CDR3 bases: TGTGCCAGTAGTTATGGGACTAGCGGGAGCTATGAGCAGTTCTTC. This chain links TRBV19 with TRBJ2-1; 14 nucleotides align to TRBD2. The CDR3 is made up of 15 amino acids. Germline V gene lookup returns CDR1 LNHDA and CDR2 SQIVND (reference sequence). Trimming removed 5 bases from V and 8 bases from J; junction bases left unmatched: 5.

This clonotype was observed at least ten times. The CDR3 DNA follows: TGTGCCAGCAGTGGACACAGCTTTAGGGGGGCCAACGTCCTGACTTTC. Amino acids: CASSGHSFRGANVLTF. This chain links TRBV27 with TRBJ2-6; weak D call: TRBD1 (5 bases). The CDR3 is made up of 16 amino acids. Germline lookup yields CDR1 MNHEY and CDR2 SMNVEV (reference sequence). V gave up 5 bases and J gave up 4 bases, with 15 bases separating them.

The chain joins TRBV7-2 to TRBJ2-3; 7 bases are a match to TRBD2. V shed 1 base and J 0 bases; nucleotides not matched to a gene: 4. The CDR3 has 16 residues. The germline V gene has CDR1 SGHTA and CDR2 FQGNSA. DNA of the CDR3: TGTGCCAGCAGCTTAGGAACTAGCGAAAGCACAGATACGCAGTATTTT. This translates into CASSLGTSESTDTQYF.

Ten or more counts support this clonotype. The rearrangement joins TRBV2 to TRBJ1-2; D gene uncertain. The V and J ends lost 2 bases and 5 bases respectively, with 0 bases between them. The CDR3 consists of 10 residues. Germline CDR1 and CDR2: SNHLY and FYNNEI. The CDR3 sequence is CASSEYGYTF. The CDR3 coding sequence is TGTGCCAGCAGTGAATATGGCTACACCTTC.

The rearrangement joins TRBV7-8 to TRBJ1-2; 12 bases are shared with TRBD1. Germline V gene data show CDR1 as SGHVS and CDR2 as FQNEAQ. The trim removed 0 bases at V and 5 bases at J, leaving 4 bases unmatched. The CDR3 has 16 amino acids. The CDR3 reads CASSLAGTGGAYGYTF. The CDR3 region has the DNA TGTGCCAGCAGCTTAGCGGGGACAGGGGGCGCATATGGCTACACCTTC. Full variable domain (remainder filled in from reference TRBV7-8 and TRBJ1-2): GAGVSQSPRYKVAKRGQDVALRCDPISGHVSLFWYQQALGQGPEFLTYFQNEAQLDKSGLPSDRFFAERPEGSVSTLKIQRTQQEDSAVYLCASSLAGTGGAYGYTFGSGTRLTVV.

The table lists this clonotype with a few counts. This chain connects TRBV6-1 to TRBJ2-2, with 8 nucleotides matching TRBD2. Looked up from germline, CDR1 is MNHNS and CDR2 is SASEGT. The CDR3 is made up of 18 amino acids. With 1 base clipped from V and 4 bases from J, the junction kept 11 bases outside the gene matches. The CDR3 DNA sequence: TGTGCCAGCAGTGAAGAGAACGGGGGGGGCGCCGGCACCGGGGAGCTGTTTTTT. It specifies CASSEENGGGAGTGELFF.

This clonotype was observed a few times. The chain carries TRBV18 and TRBJ2-3, with D possibly being TRBD1 (6 bases). The CDR3 is 14 amino acids. The germline gives CDR1 KGHSH, CDR2 LQKENI. The V end was cut by 5 bases, the J end by 3 bases, with 12 bases between. CDR3 DNA: TGTGCCAGCTCAGCAACAGGGTCGACAGATACGCAGTATTTT. It specifies CASSATGSTDTQYF.

At least ten counts were recorded for this clonotype. The chain joins TRBV20-1 to TRBJ1-1; D uncertain. This CDR3 spans 11 amino acids. Trimming took 8 bases from V and 1 from J, leaving 8 bases between them. Germline CDR1 and CDR2: DFQATT and SNEGSKA (reference sequence). CDR3 DNA: TGCAGTTATGAGAGGAACACTGAAGCTTTCTTT. Translation: CSYERNTEAFF.

This clonotype was seen at least ten times. The CDR3 protein is CASSLVKGADTQYF. The CDR3 DNA reads TGTGCCAGCAGTTTGGTTAAGGGGGCAGATACGCAGTATTTT. The rearrangement joins TRBV28 to TRBJ2-3; D is perhaps TRBD1 (6 bases). Germline CDR1 MDHEN, CDR2 SYDVKM. There are 14 residues in the CDR3. V gave up 3 bases and J gave up 4 bases, with 11 bases separating them.

This clonotype was seen only a few times. The chain recombines TRBV14 with TRBJ1-4, with a weak D call TRBD1 (6 bases). V dropped 5 bases and J dropped 7 bases, with 20 bases sitting between them. Looked up from germline, CDR1 is SGHDN and CDR2 is FVKESK. The CDR3 has 16 residues. CDR3 in amino acids: CASSIPRGGAPEKLFF. The CDR3 DNA follows: TGTGCCAGCAGCATCCCCCGGGGGGGCGCCCCTGAAAAACTGTTTTTT.

This clonotype was observed many times. The chain uses TRBV15 and TRBJ2-7, with 8 bases matching TRBD1. The CDR3 runs 15 residues. Germline CDR1 reads LNHNV; CDR2 reads YYDKDF (reference sequence). Trimming removed 1 base from V and 0 bases from J; junction bases left unmatched: 2. In nucleotides, the CDR3 is TGTGCCACCAGCAGAGGGGACAGGTCCTCCTACGAGCAGTACTTC. It translates to CATSRGDRSSYEQYF. Using reference TRBV15 and TRBJ2-7 for the parts outside the CDR3, the full variable domain is DAMVIQNPRYQVTQFGKPVTLSCSQTLNHNVMYWYQQKSSQAPKLLFHYYDKDFNNEADTPDNFQSRRPNTSFCFLDIRSPGLGDTAMYLCATSRGDRSSYEQYFGPGTRLTVT.

As regards this clonotype: This could be a read error, since a much larger clone is one nucleotide away. V is TRBV7-8 and J is TRBJ2-1; 12 bases agree with TRBD2. Germline V CDR1 and CDR2: SGHVS, FQNEAQ. CDR3 size: 15 residues. The CDR3 region is CASSSTSGSNNGQFF. CDR3 in DNA: TGTGCCAGCAGCTCGACTAGCGGGAGTAATAATGGGCAGTTCTTC.

The chain couples TRBV6-5 to TRBJ2-7; D possibly corresponds to TRBD1 (6 bases). From germline, CDR1 is MNHEY and CDR2 SVGAGI. CDR3 length: 17 amino acids. Trimming pared 0 bases from V and 6 bases from J, leaving 21 bases between. The CDR3 region has the DNA TGTGCCAGCAGTTACTCGTCTAGTTTCCAGGGGTCCGGCGAGCAGTACTTC. Its protein is CASSYSSSFQGSGEQYF.

This clonotype was recorded at least ten times. The V call is TRBV6-9, the J call TRBJ2-5; D is uncertain. V gave up 3 bases and J gave up 4 bases, with 9 bases separating them. This CDR3 spans 13 amino acids. Germline CDR1 is MNHGY and CDR2 is SVAAGI. The CDR3 spells CASSYFGVETQYF. Here the CDR3 DNA reads TGTGCCAGCAGTTACTTCGGAGTAGAGACCCAGTACTTC.

There are many counts of this clonotype. The V and J genes are TRBV28 and TRBJ2-5; D possibly corresponds to TRBD1 (5 bases). CDR3 length: 16 amino acids. Per germline, CDR1 MDHEN and CDR2 SYDVKM. The V end lost 6 bases, the J end lost 2 bases, and 19 bases lay between the germline ends. The CDR3 protein is CASRPRTNSGQETQYF. CDR3 nucleotides: TGTGCCAGCAGACCTAGGACAAATTCAGGGCAAGAGACCCAGTACTTC.

The chain is built from TRBV10-1 and TRBJ2-1; TRBD2 agrees at 7 bases. The length of the CDR3 is 15 residues. Trimming at V came to 3 bases and at J to 7 bases, leaving 9 bases not matched to a gene. CDR1 and CDR2 from the germline V gene are WNHNN and SYGVQD (reference sequence). The CDR3 sequence is CASSEVRAGANEQFF. CDR3 nucleotides: TGCGCCAGCAGTGAAGTCAGGGCGGGAGCGAATGAGCAGTTCTTC.

This clonotype was recorded at least ten times. V gene TRBV5-1 combines with J gene TRBJ1-2; 10 nucleotides align to TRBD1. After removal of 3 bases from V and 3 bases from J, the junction contained 5 bases not matched to a gene. Per the germline V gene, CDR1 is SGHRS and CDR2 is YFSETQ. The CDR3 contains 15 residues. CDR3 nucleotides: TGCGCCAGCAGCTCGCGAGGACAGGGGGACTATGGCTACACCTTC. This codes for CASSSRGQGDYGYTF.

V gene TRBV19 combines with J gene TRBJ1-5; no firm D call. V gave up 2 bases and J gave up 7 bases, with 9 bases separating them. This CDR3 has 13 amino acids. The germline V gene encodes CDR1 LNHDA and CDR2 SQIVND (reference sequence). The CDR3 spells CASSIRGEQPQHF. CDR3 coding DNA: TGTGCCAGTAGTATACGGGGTGAGCAGCCCCAGCATTTT.